This TCR beta chain originates from a study of early T cells in non-severe SARS-CoV-2 infection. In the study overall: Whole-blood bulk RNA, unsorted, was sequenced, and chains were unpaired.

Germline CDR1 SEHNR, CDR2 FQNEAQ (reference sequence). The CDR3 spans 16 residues. V was pared by 4 bases and J by 6 bases, with 8 bases of the junction left unmatched. Attached unique molecular identifiers marked individual cDNA molecules. One entry per CDR3 protein, called by TCRdb with MiXCR from the 5' RACE reads. Seen here are 60,000 or so distinct CDR3 sequences, 7% to 10% observed once, and the top ten hold about a fifth. The chain uses TRBV7-9 and TRBJ2-4, with 11 bases lining up with TRBD2. The TCR sequence derives from an adult who was a healthcare worker with PCR-confirmed SARS-CoV-2 infection or an uninfected control (not recorded which). Sequences were obtained from whole blood. CDR3 bases: TGTGCCAGCAGCTGGACTAGCGGGCCAACCGCAAACATTCAGTACTTC. Protein sequence: CASSWTSGPTANIQYF.